These 24 T cell receptor beta chains were all obtained from the same sample, sequenced in a study of cytomegalovirus exposure and HLA in healthy donors. The primer mix had 60 Vbeta and 13 Jbeta primers. Method: immunoSEQ multiplex PCR; TCRdb's copy keeps in-frame clones and lacks some. This repertoire shows under 250,000 clones, about 86% found once; its top ten account for roughly 7.4%. The sequenced material came from PBMCs. The receptors were sampled from a woman aged 55 to 70 in good health and CMV-seropositive.

The gene calls are TRBV28 and TRBJ2-3, with 12 bases matching TRBD2. The germline V gene has CDR1 MDHEN and CDR2 SYDVKM. There are 17 residues in the CDR3. The V segment lost 2 bases and the J segment 4 bases; nucleotides outside the gene matches: 7. The CDR3: CASSLLAGGLLADTQYF. CDR3 DNA sequence: TGTGCCAGCAGTTTACTAGCGGGAGGGCTGCTTGCAGATACGCAGTATTTT.

The rearrangement links TRBV7-9 to TRBJ2-7, with 7 nucleotides matching TRBD1. CDR1 SEHNR and CDR2 FQNEAQ come from the germline V gene (reference sequence). CDR3 size: 14 residues. Trimming removed 1 base from V and 2 bases from J; junction bases left unmatched: 2. Written as DNA, the CDR3 is TGTGCCAGCAGCTTAGGGGGACAGACCTACGAGCAGTACTTC. Translation gives CASSLGGQTYEQYF. The full variable domain, in which reference TRBV7-9 and TRBJ2-7 provide the parts outside the CDR3, is DTGVSQNPRHKITKRGQNVTFRCDPISEHNRLYWYRQTLGQGPEFLTYFQNEAQLEKSRLLSDRFSAERPKGSFSTLEIQRTEQGDSAMYLCASSLGGQTYEQYFGPGTRLTVT.

The V call is TRBV27, the J call TRBJ2-1; a possible D gene is TRBD1 (6 bases). V lost 3 bases to trimming and J lost 8 bases, with 14 bases between them. The germline gives CDR1 MNHEY, CDR2 SMNVEV (reference sequence). The CDR3 is 14 residues long. CDR3 in amino acids: CASSFRLTGHEQFF. The CDR3 bases are TGTGCCAGCAGTTTCCGGCTGACAGGCCATGAGCAGTTCTTC.

Only one count was recorded for this clone. The J gene is TRBJ2-3, the V gene TRBV15, with TRBD2 matching 8 bases. The CDR3 is 19 amino acids. The V gene end was trimmed by 0 bases and the J gene end by 3 bases; junction bases not matched to a gene: 14. CDR1 is LNHNV, CDR2 YYDKDF, per germline (reference sequence). The CDR3 nucleotides read TGTGCCACCAGCAGAGATCCCCCGTCGGGGGGGCGGAGGACAGATACGCAGTATTTT. This sequence encodes CATSRDPPSGGRRTDTQYF.

The chain combines TRBV5-6 with TRBJ2-6, with D perhaps matching TRBD2 (6 bases). The CDR3 totals 18 residues. Trimming took 1 base from V and 0 from J, leaving 14 bases between them. In germline, CDR1 is SGHDT, CDR2 YYEEEE. The CDR3 region is CASSLRLVQSSGANVLTF. The DNA of the CDR3 is TGTGCCAGCAGCTTGCGACTAGTCCAGAGCTCTGGGGCCAACGTCCTGACTTTC.

The V gene is TRBV7-3, the J gene TRBJ2-7; tentatively, D is TRBD2 (6 bases). The CDR3 loop spans 15 amino acids. Trimming took off 5 bases at V and 2 bases at J, with 16 bases between the two ends. In germline, CDR1 is SGHTA, CDR2 FQGTGA. The CDR3 here is CASSPDMEGPYEQYF. The CDR3 nucleotides read TGTGCCAGCAGCCCCGATATGGAGGGGCCCTACGAGCAGTACTTC. Full variable domain (missing parts from reference TRBV7-3 and TRBJ2-7): GAGVSQTPSNKVTEKGKYVELRCDPISGHTALYWYRQSLGQGPEFLIYFQGTGAADDSGLPNDRFFAVRPEGSVSTLKIQRTERGDSAVYLCASSPDMEGPYEQYFGPGTRLTVT.

This clone showed up just a few times. This sequence joins TRBV13 and TRBJ2-7, with 7 bases that match TRBD1. This CDR3 has 12 residues. Unmatched junction bases numbered 4, after V lost 5 bases and J lost 6 bases. Per germline, CDR1 PRHDT and CDR2 FYEKMQ (reference sequence). The CDR3 DNA is TGTGCCAGCAGCCTGACAGGGATCGAGCAGTACTTC. Protein sequence: CASSLTGIEQYF.

The chain uses TRBV5-6 and TRBJ1-4; no firm D call. The CDR3 spans 15 residues. Germline values: CDR1 SGHDT, CDR2 YYEEEE. V was pared by 4 bases and J by 2 bases, with 12 bases between. The CDR3 DNA reads as TGTGCCAGCAGCCAAGGAGGACGCACTAATGAAAAACTGTTTTTT. This codes for CASSQGGRTNEKLFF.

The chain recombines TRBV5-1 with TRBJ2-7; TRBD1 matches 9 bases. Germline V gene lookup returns CDR1 SGHRS and CDR2 YFSETQ. This CDR3 has 15 amino acids. V dropped 0 bases and J dropped 4; count of bases not matched to a gene: 5. This chain's CDR3 is CASSLVGQGEYEQYF. CDR3 in DNA: TGCGCCAGCAGCTTGGTGGGACAGGGAGAGTACGAGCAGTACTTC.

This chain uses TRBV19 with TRBJ2-3; TRBD2 matches at 7 bases. This CDR3 comprises 14 residues. From germline, CDR1 is LNHDA and CDR2 SQIVND (reference sequence). V shed 7 bases and J 2 bases; nucleotides not matched to a gene: 6. CDR3 in amino acids: CASIAAGITDTQYF. CDR3 sequence (DNA): TGTGCCAGTATTGCAGCGGGGATCACAGATACGCAGTATTTT.

This clone has more than one count but fewer than ten. The CDR3 DNA reads as TGTGCCAGCAGTTTATCAAGGACAGGGTACACTGAAGCTTTCTTT. This codes for CASSLSRTGYTEAFF. The chain joins TRBV27 to TRBJ1-1; 8 bases align to TRBD1. This CDR3 comprises 15 residues. V lost 0 bases, J lost 3 bases, and 3 bases stayed unmatched. CDR1 MNHEY and CDR2 SMNVEV come from the germline V gene (reference sequence).

V usage is TRBV19 and J usage is TRBJ2-2; 7 bases line up with TRBD1. The CDR3 loop spans 17 amino acids. Losses at the gene ends were 1 base for V and 5 bases for J; bases not matched to a gene: 10. Looked up from germline, CDR1 is LNHDA and CDR2 is SQIVND (reference sequence). CDR3 in amino acids: CASSIGRDRAVTGELFF. DNA for the CDR3: TGTGCCAGTAGTATAGGGCGAGACAGGGCGGTAACCGGGGAGCTGTTTTTT.

The chain has TRBV7-2 and TRBJ1-3, with D tentatively TRBD1 (5 bases). The length of the CDR3 is 16 residues. From germline, CDR1 is SGHTA and CDR2 FQGNSA. V lost 1 base and J 4 bases, leaving 14 bases between the germline ends. CDR3 sequence: CASSLEPQRGGNTIYF. The DNA of the CDR3 is TGTGCCAGCAGCTTAGAACCCCAAAGGGGCGGAAACACCATATATTTT.

The CDR3 reads CASRGQLTNYGYTF. CDR3 nucleotides: TGTGCCAGCAGGGGACAGCTAACTAACTATGGCTACACCTTC. The rearrangement uses TRBV2 and TRBJ1-2, with 7 bases identical to TRBD1. The germline gives CDR1 SNHLY, CDR2 FYNNEI. The V segment lost 6 bases and the J segment 0 bases; nucleotides outside the gene matches: 4. The CDR3 loop spans 14 amino acids.

The chain uses TRBV11-2 and TRBJ2-4, with 8 bases identical to TRBD2. Germline V gives CDR1 SGHAT, CDR2 FQNNGV. The V and J ends lost 1 base and 2 bases, in that order; junction bases with no gene match: 10. This CDR3 has 18 residues. For the CDR3, the DNA is TGTGCCAGCAGCTTAGCGGGAGGGCCATGGGAGACCAAAAACATTCAGTACTTC. This gives the protein CASSLAGGPWETKNIQYF.

This chain uses TRBV12-5 with TRBJ2-5, with 11 positions matching TRBD2. Germline V CDR1 and CDR2: LGHNT, FRNRAP. J lost 5 bases, V lost 5 bases, and 13 bases had no gene match. CDR3 length: 17 residues. DNA of the CDR3: TGTGCTAGTGGTCCAGGACTAGCGGGCCGTGGGGAGGAGACCCAGTACTTC. Protein product: CASGPGLAGRGEETQYF.

The DNA of the CDR3 is TGTGCCAGTAGTCTCGGGGCGGGGGCTGTAGATGAGCAGTTCTTC. Amino acids: CASSLGAGAVDEQFF. This chain uses TRBV19 with TRBJ2-1; D possibly corresponds to TRBD2 (7 bases). The CDR3 consists of 15 residues. Germline CDR1 reads LNHDA; CDR2 reads SQIVND (reference sequence). The ends were cut back, 5 bases at V and 8 bases at J, with 19 bases in the middle.

The V call is TRBV7-9, the J call TRBJ2-7; 8 bases are shared with TRBD2. The germline V gene has CDR1 SEHNR and CDR2 FQNEAQ (reference sequence). The CDR3 runs 14 residues. The V gene end was trimmed by 2 bases and the J gene end by 2 bases; junction bases not matched to a gene: 2. The DNA for the CDR3 is TGTGCCAGCAGCTTATCGGGAGGGACCTACGAGCAGTACTTC. It is translated as CASSLSGGTYEQYF. The whole variable domain, filled in from reference TRBV7-9 and TRBJ2-7, reads DTGVSQNPRHKITKRGQNVTFRCDPISEHNRLYWYRQTLGQGPEFLTYFQNEAQLEKSRLLSDRFSAERPKGSFSTLEIQRTEQGDSAMYLCASSLSGGTYEQYFGPGTRLTVT.

This chain joins TRBV4-1 and TRBJ2-1; D gene ambiguous. The germline V gene has CDR1 MGHRA and CDR2 YSYEKL. Trimming stripped 6 bases from V and 5 bases from J, with 11 bases between. There are 13 residues in the CDR3. The DNA of the CDR3 is TGCGCCAGCAGACCTGGTTCGGACAATGAGCAGTTCTTC. It encodes CASRPGSDNEQFF.

This chain uses TRBV6-6 with TRBJ2-7; D is possibly TRBD1 (6 bases). CDR1 and CDR2 from the germline V gene are MNHNY and SVGAGI (reference sequence). The V end lost 4 bases, the J end lost 4 bases, and 14 bases lay between the germline ends. This CDR3 spans 14 amino acids. CDR3 sequence reads: CASSSQQGWYEQYF. As DNA, the CDR3 is TGTGCCAGCAGTTCCCAACAGGGTTGGTACGAGCAGTACTTC.

The rearrangement uses TRBV10-3 and TRBJ2-2; 8 positions agree with TRBD2. The germline V gene encodes CDR1 ENHRY and CDR2 SYGVKD. V lost 8 bases to trimming and J lost 6 bases; unmatched junction nucleotides: 8. The CDR3 runs to 14 residues. Written as DNA, the CDR3 is TGTGCCATCGAGAGGCTAGCGGGTGCCGGGGAGCTGTTTTTT. The encoded protein is CAIERLAGAGELFF.

The chain couples TRBV5-5 to TRBJ2-5; D is possibly TRBD1 (7 bases). V was trimmed by 4 bases and J by 5 bases, leaving 15 bases between them. The length of the CDR3 is 14 residues. In germline, CDR1 is SGHKS, CDR2 YYEKEE (reference sequence). This CDR3 is CASSVTSGGETQYF. CDR3 nucleotide sequence: TGTGCCAGCAGCGTTACCTCAGGGGGGGAGACCCAGTACTTC.

The chain is built from TRBV7-1 and TRBJ2-4; tentative D call: TRBD2 (6 bases). TRBV7-1 is marked as an open reading frame, function uncertain. Trimming pared 1 base from V and 5 bases from J, leaving 36 bases between. This CDR3 is built from 23 residues. CDR3 in DNA: TGTGCCAGCAGCTCAGATACCCCTCGAACGTGGCGGGACCCAGGAGGAGGTGAAAACATTCAGTACTTC. Translation gives CASSSDTPRTWRDPGGGENIQYF.

This clone was found once. J is TRBJ1-2 and V is TRBV19; 9 bases line up with TRBD1. The CDR3 is 13 residues long. V lost 5 bases, J lost 6 bases, and 4 bases stayed unmatched. Looked up from germline, CDR1 is LNHDA and CDR2 is SQIVND (reference sequence). The CDR3 sequence: CASSHRGLDGYTF. The CDR3 DNA reads TGTGCCAGTAGTCACAGGGGGCTTGATGGCTACACCTTC.